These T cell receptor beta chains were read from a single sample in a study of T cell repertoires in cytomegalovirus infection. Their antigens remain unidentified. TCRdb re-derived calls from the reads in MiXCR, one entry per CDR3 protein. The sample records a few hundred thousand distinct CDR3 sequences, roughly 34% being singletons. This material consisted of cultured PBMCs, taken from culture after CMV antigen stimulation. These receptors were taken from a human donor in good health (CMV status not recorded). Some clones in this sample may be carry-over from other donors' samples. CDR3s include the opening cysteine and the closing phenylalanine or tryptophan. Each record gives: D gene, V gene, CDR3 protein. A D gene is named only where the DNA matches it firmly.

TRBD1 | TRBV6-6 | CASSYPTGGYGYTF
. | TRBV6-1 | CASSFFLEQETQYF
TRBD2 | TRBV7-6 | CASSLGLGGGSYNEQFF
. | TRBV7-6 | CASSLQREGYTF
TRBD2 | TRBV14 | CASSHPGLAGSYEQYF
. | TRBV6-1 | CASSDTPNTGELFF
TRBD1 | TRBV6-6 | CASSYTRTGRYNEQFF
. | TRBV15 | CATSRGGSGNTIYF
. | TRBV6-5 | CASSYSTDFGNTIYF
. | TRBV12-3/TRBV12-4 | CASARTFADEQFF
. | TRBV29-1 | CSHTESSYNEQFF
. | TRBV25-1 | CASSEANPGRGNTEAFF
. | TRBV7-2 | CASSLGRVGNEQFF
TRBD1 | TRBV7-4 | CASSFTGTGGGGYTF
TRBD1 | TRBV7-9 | CASSSDRLWPEQYF
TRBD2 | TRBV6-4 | CASSTLAGVAGTQYF
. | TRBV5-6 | CASSMYNEQYF
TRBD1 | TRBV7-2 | CASSLEGQGQPQHF
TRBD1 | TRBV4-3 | CASSQEGTGRAQFF
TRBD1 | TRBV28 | CASGNTGGGYEQYF
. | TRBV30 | CAWNTRRRGPSTDTQYF
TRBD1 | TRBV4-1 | CASSQRQGGTDTEAFF
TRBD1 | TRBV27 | CASSLRDRGPLTYNEQFF
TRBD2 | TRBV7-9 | CASSLLAGVFNEQFF
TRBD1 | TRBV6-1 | CASSEHRGQSEAFF
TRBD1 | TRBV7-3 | CASSSTGYTDTQYF
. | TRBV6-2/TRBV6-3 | CASSYRDRSNTEAFF
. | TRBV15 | CATSREAQSYYNEQFF
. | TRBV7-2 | CATTRVSYNEQFF
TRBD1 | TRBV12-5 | CASGLVGLDRRTDTQYF
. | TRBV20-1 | CSARGQYYNEQFF
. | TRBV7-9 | CASSLDSRGYTF
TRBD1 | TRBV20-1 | CSAPSRQGGGYEQYF
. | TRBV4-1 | CASSQGGPGVVPLHF
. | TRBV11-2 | CASSLDHSGEQFF
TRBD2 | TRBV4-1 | CASSQDFGGRGETQYF
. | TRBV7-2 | CASSLLYNEQFF
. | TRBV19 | CASTYGAGAPLYGYTF
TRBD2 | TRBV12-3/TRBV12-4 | CASSGGSGGRWTGELFF
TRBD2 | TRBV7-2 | CASSLTPSGRTQFF